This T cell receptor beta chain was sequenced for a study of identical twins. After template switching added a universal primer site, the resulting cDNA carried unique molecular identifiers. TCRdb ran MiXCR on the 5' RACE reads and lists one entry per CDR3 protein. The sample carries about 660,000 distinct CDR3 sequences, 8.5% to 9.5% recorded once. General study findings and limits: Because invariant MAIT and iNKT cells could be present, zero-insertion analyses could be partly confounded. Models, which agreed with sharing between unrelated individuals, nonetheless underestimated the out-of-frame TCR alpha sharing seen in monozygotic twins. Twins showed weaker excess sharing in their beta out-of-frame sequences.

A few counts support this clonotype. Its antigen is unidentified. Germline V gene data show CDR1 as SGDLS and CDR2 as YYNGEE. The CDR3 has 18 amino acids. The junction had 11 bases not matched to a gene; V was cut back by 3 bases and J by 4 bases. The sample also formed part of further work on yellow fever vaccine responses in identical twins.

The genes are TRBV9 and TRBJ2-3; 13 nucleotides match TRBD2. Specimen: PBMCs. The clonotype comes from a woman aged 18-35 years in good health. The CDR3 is CASSATSGRIPPADTQYF. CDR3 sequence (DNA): TGTGCCAGCAGCGCGACTAGCGGGAGGATCCCCCCCGCAGATACGCAGTATTTT. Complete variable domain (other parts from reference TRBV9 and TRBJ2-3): DSGVTQTPKHLITATGQRVTLRCSPRSGDLSVYWYQQSLDQGLQFLIQYYNGEERAKGNILERFSAQQFPDLHSELNLSSLELGDSALYFCASSATSGRIPPADTQYFGPGTRLTVL.